This T cell receptor beta chain derives from a study of blood T cell repertoires in COVID-19. As handled by the study authors: Amplification of reference gene primers provided the estimated nucleated cell counts. Assay used: immunoSEQ multiplex PCR; TCRdb lists only in-frame clones, some missing. V, J and clone size reflect that table, while D and trimming were determined from the DNA. The sample carries some 160,000 clones, about 86% recorded once. Germline V gene sequence: CDR1 SGHRS, CDR2 YFSETQ. V was shortened by 0 bases and J by 6 bases, with 13 bases between the two germline ends. CDR3 size: 15 residues.

This receptor was identified in a man aged 70-80 years with active or convalescent COVID-19. Sample: peripheral blood. The rearrangement links TRBV5-1 to TRBJ1-3; D is unresolved. The CDR3 spells CASSLAGGNENTIYF. DNA of the CDR3: TGCGCCAGCAGCTTGGCGGGAGGGAATGAAAACACCATATATTTT.